This TCR beta chain was retrieved from a study of T cells after posttransplantation cyclophosphamide. Some clones are missing from TCRdb's copy, which holds only in-frame ones; the method was immunoSEQ multiplex PCR. Recorded here are more than 7,000 clones, none singletons. CDR3 length: 14 amino acids. Losses at the gene ends were 6 bases for V and 4 bases for J; bases not matched to a gene: 4. Germline assignment: CDR1 SGHRS and CDR2 YFSETQ. At least ten counts were recorded for this clone. Cyclophosphamide on days +3 and +4 followed busulfan-fludarabine conditioning and a marrow graft. The chain combines TRBV5-1 with TRBJ2-1; 10 bases line up with TRBD2. The clonotype originates from a male patient aged 45-60 years who received an allogeneic stem cell transplant from a related donor and was CMV-positive. The graft donor may account for some of the T cells. The sequenced sample was PBMCs, obtained 350 to 370 days after allogeneic stem cell transplant with posttransplant cyclophosphamide. The CDR3 nucleotides are TGCGCCAGCACAGCGGGGGGGCCATACAATGAGCAGTTCTTC. This codes for CASTAGGPYNEQFF.